Shown below are 7 T cell receptor beta chains from a single sample sequenced in a study of T cells after yellow fever vaccination. In TCRdb, the 5' RACE reads were re-called with MiXCR into one record per CDR3 protein. This table has hundreds of thousands of distinct CDR3 sequences, roughly 8.3% appearing once. The sequencing here drew on PBMCs, taken roughly 45 days after the first yellow fever vaccination. The receptors here all came from a man aged 18 to 30 who received the YFV17D yellow fever vaccine.

V is TRBV7-2 and J is TRBJ2-7, with D possibly TRBD2 on 5 matching bases. Germline V gene sequence: CDR1 SGHTA, CDR2 FQGNSA. This CDR3 has 13 residues. With 4 bases removed from V and 5 bases from J, the gap between germline ends came to 12 bases. The CDR3: CASSSGSGNEQYF. The CDR3 coding sequence is TGTGCCAGCAGCTCCGGTTCCGGGAACGAGCAGTACTTC.

With respect to this clonotype: A much larger clone sits a single nucleotide away, making a read error possible. The rearrangement uses TRBV5-1 and TRBJ2-7; 9 nucleotides agree with TRBD1. CDR3 length: 14 amino acids. The V segment lost 6 bases and the J segment 4 bases; nucleotides outside the gene matches: 8. Germline V gene data show CDR1 as SGHRS and CDR2 as YFSETQ. CDR3 DNA sequence: TGCGCCAGCAACCGGGGACAGGGAAGGTACGAGCAGTACTTC. Its translation: CASNRGQGRYEQYF.

This clonotype was detected only a few times. The CDR3 DNA reads TGTGCCAGCAGTCCCTCCGGACGCCTAGGGGAATTCGCGAACACCGGGGAGCTGTTTTTT. Amino acid sequence: CASSPSGRLGEFANTGELFF. The chain is built from TRBV6-2 or TRBV6-3 and TRBJ2-2; perhaps TRBD1 as D (5 bases). This CDR3 is 20 amino acids long. The germline gives CDR1 MNHEY, CDR2 SVGEGT. Trimming shortened V by 5 bases and J by 0 bases, and 25 bases separated the two germline ends.

This chain links TRBV7-6 with TRBJ2-1, with 11 bases matching TRBD1. CDR3 length: 16 residues. Looked up from germline, CDR1 is SGHVS and CDR2 is FNYEAQ. The J segment lost 7 bases and the V segment lost 4 bases, leaving 9 bases of the junction unmatched. The CDR3 loop reads CASSSIGQGALNEQFF. The CDR3 nucleotides read TGTGCCAGCAGCTCTATAGGACAGGGGGCGTTGAATGAGCAGTTCTTC.

This clonotype appeared many times. One end of the junction varies from germline; a read error may be responsible. The V gene is TRBV6-1, the J gene TRBJ1-2; D is undetermined. Germline loops: CDR1 MNHNS, CDR2 SASEGT. The CDR3 sequence is 12 residues long. The CDR3 loop is CASRSGIRGYTF. The CDR3, as DNA: TGTGCGAGCAGATCTGGGATACGTGGCTACACCTTC.

This clonotype was detected only a few times. The chain links TRBV11-2 to TRBJ2-5; D may be TRBD1 (6 bases). The length of the CDR3 is 14 residues. Trimming shortened V by 2 bases and J by 8 bases, and 15 bases separated the two germline ends. CDR1 is SGHAT, CDR2 FQNNGV, per germline. CDR3 residues: CASSLIRGKRTQYF. CDR3 sequence (DNA): TGTGCCAGCAGCTTAATAAGGGGGAAGAGAACCCAGTACTTC.

The rearrangement links TRBV12-3 or TRBV12-4 to TRBJ1-6; D call uncertain. V was pared by 8 bases and J by 0 bases, with 8 bases between. CDR3 length: 14 amino acids. The CDR3 nucleotides are TGTGCCAGCCACGGGTCCTCCTATAATTCACCCCTCCACTTT. Amino acids: CASHGSSYNSPLHF.